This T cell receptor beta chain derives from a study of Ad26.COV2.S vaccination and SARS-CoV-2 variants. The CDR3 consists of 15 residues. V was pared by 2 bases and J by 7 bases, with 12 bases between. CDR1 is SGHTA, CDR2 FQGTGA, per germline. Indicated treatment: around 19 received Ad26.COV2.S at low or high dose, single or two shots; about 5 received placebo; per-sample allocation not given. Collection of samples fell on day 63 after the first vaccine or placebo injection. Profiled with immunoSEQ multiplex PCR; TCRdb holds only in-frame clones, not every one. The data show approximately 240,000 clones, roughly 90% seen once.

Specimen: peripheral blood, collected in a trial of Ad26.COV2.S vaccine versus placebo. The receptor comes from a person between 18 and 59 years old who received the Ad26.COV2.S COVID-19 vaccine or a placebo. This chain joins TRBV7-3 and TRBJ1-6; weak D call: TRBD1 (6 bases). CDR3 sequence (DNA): TGTGCCAGCAGCTTACAGGGGAGGGAGAATTCACCCCTCCACTTT. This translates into CASSLQGRENSPLHF. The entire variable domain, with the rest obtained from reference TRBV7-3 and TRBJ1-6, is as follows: GAGVSQTPSNKVTEKGKYVELRCDPISGHTALYWYRQSLGQGPEFLIYFQGTGAADDSGLPNDRFFAVRPEGSVSTLKIQRTERGDSAVYLCASSLQGRENSPLHFGNGTRLTVT.